This record concerns one T cell receptor (beta chain) sequence. In its sample, this clone was seen a few times. Its cognate antigen has yet to be identified. Base qualities are not at hand, and no much larger clone is one base apart. These data are taken from a study of CD8+ T cells in alopecia areata listed by TCRdb under 2018. About the investigation overall: The treated patients took part in an open-label pilot trial in which moderate-to-severe alopecia areata was treated with oral tofacitinib at 5 to 10 mg twice daily. Patients stayed on tofacitinib for 6 to 18 months and then had 6 months of follow-up off drug so that delayed response and recurrence could be assessed. The SALT score, which quantifies the percentage of affected scalp surface area, was used to measure disease severity in treated patients. High-throughput TCRbeta sequencing was used to examine T cell clonal expansion in alopecia areata in both the C3H/HeJ mouse model and human patients. Scalp tissue and sorted CD4+ and CD8+ peripheral blood T cells from patchy and totalis/universalis alopecia areata patients and from healthy controls were covered by human TCRbeta sequencing. Patients on tofacitinib were biopsied at baseline and after 4 and 24 weeks of treatment, and several of the patients also had a later scalp biopsy. Clonality in the scalp was compared among normal scalp (n=4), patchy alopecia areata scalp (n=8), and alopecia totalis/universalis scalp (n=8). RNA was extracted with the PAXgene miRNA kit for fixed scalp, the miRNeasy kit for PBMCs, and the RNeasy kit for mouse skin. Amplification of TCRbeta CDR3 regions was done by immunoSEQ multiplex PCR using 35 Vbeta forward primers and 13 Jbeta reverse primers.

The CDR3 spans 13 residues, from the cysteine through the phenylalanine. CDR3 DNA is the only sequence kept; it has 39 bases, read in frame from the first base. The V and J ends are trimmed by 0 bases and 0 bases, leaving 3 bases between them. In the germline V gene, CDR1 corresponds to SGHRS and CDR2 to YFSETQ. Libraries were constructed by the immunoSEQ multiplex PCR assay. For TCR sequencing, RNA was extracted from every sample and reverse transcribed into cDNA to serve as template. First-strand cDNA was synthesized using SuperScript III with a 2:1 mix of oligo-dT and random hexamers. Amplification bias was assessed with a synthetic immune receptor repertoire, and residual bias was removed computationally. From the authors' description of their analysis: After raw reads were preprocessed to remove errors, the CDR3 was defined following IMGT conventions as running from the conserved cysteine to phenylalanine. Clonality was computed by normalizing Shannon entropy by log2 of the number of productive unique TCRs and subtracting the result from 1. Whether each scalp clone was CD4 or CD8 was inferred by checking scalp TCRbeta sequences against the CD4 and CD8 repertoires from sorted blood. TCRdb limited this immuneACCESS table to in-frame rearrangements with V and J called. A share of clones is missing; checked studies link under half to unresolved V genes, and the rest is unexplained. From that table come the V and J calls and clone size; the DNA was used to work out D and trimming. The sample table records about 280,000 clones; 58% of these occur just once. The leading ten clones occupy under 2% of the sample.

Read against the paper, the sample's time point label means: around 24 weeks on oral tofacitinib. Read against the paper, the sample's treatment or condition label means: oral pan-JAK inhibitor, 5-10 mg twice daily. Lesional scalp punch biopsies and peripheral blood were collected from alopecia areata patients. PBMCs were isolated by density centrifugation and stained for CD3, CD4 and CD8, after which CD4+ and CD8+ T cells were sorted on a FACSAria. The paper as a whole reports these results and caveats: Unlike mouse skin, which is dominated by gammadelta T cells, normal human skin has resident alphabeta T cells that are also sequenced, and this complicates analysis of the scalp TCR repertoire. Scalp clonality and the number of expanded CD8+ clones among the top 100 scalp clones were significantly decreased by tofacitinib. Shared TCR sequences between patients were less evident than in mice, which may be partly attributable to HLA diversity in the patient population. The treated cohort was small, with a single nonresponder, so links between baseline CD8+ expansion and response need larger studies. Compared with normal scalp, lesional scalp had higher clonality and more expanded CD8+ clones, particularly in alopecia totalis/universalis, a pattern that suggests antigenic drive. Many expanded lesional clones were found to persist in scalp and blood during tofacitinib treatment, and relapse after treatment cessation may be partly explained by this persistence.

The rearrangement combines TRBV5-1 with TRBJ2-5; no D gene call is confident. The sequenced sample was CD4+ T cells sorted from blood, obtained at week 24, from a patient treated with tofacitinib. The receptor's source is a human donor with alopecia areata. CDR3 region: CASSLDYQETQYF. The DNA sequence is given as TGCGCCAGCAGCTTGGACTACCAAGAGACCCAGTACTTC. Where the CDR3 stops, the reference TRBV5-1 and TRBJ2-5 genes take over; the full variable domain is KAGVTQTPRYLIKTRGQQVTLSCSPISGHRSVSWYQQTPGQGLQFLFEYFSETQRNKGNFPGRFSGRQFSNSRSEMNVSTLELGDSALYLCASSLDYQETQYFGPGTRLLVL.